This TCR beta chain was identified in a study of blood T cell repertoires in COVID-19. Under the authors' procedure: For nucleated cells, counts were estimated from reference gene primer amplification. The method was immunoSEQ multiplex PCR; TCRdb's version includes in-frame clones alone and lacks a portion of them. V and J calls and clone size come straight from that table; D and trimming were deduced from the DNA. The data hold some 77,000 clones, with roughly nine tenths observed a single time. With 6 bases removed from V and 1 base from J, the gap between germline ends came to 9 bases. This CDR3 is 13 amino acids long. Germline CDR1 reads MDHEN; CDR2 reads SYDVKM.

This clonotype was sampled from a man aged 25 to 40 with acute or convalescent COVID-19. This rearrangement joins TRBV28 to TRBJ1-1, with D maybe TRBD1 (6 bases). Specimen: peripheral blood. CDR3 bases: TGTGCCAGCAGCCGGACAGCGAACACTGAAGCTTTCTTT. It yields the protein CASSRTANTEAFF.